What follows are 21 T cell receptor beta chains derived from one specimen sequenced in a study of T cell changes during pregnancy in multiple sclerosis. Produced via immunoSEQ multiplex PCR; TCRdb's table is partial and in-frame only. The top ten hold 0.7% of the sample, which has 35,000 to 55,000 clones, approximately 92% seen once. The sequenced sample was CD4+ T cells from peripheral blood mononuclear cells, obtained before pregnancy. All receptors come from a female donor with multiple sclerosis, enrolled in a pregnancy study.

This chain uses TRBV7-2 with TRBJ1-2, with TRBD1 identical over 10 bases. The CDR3 sequence is 15 residues long. The trim removed 1 base at V and 5 bases at J, leaving 4 bases unmatched. Germline V gene lookup returns CDR1 SGHTA and CDR2 FQGNSA. In nucleotides, the CDR3 is TGTGCCAGCAGCTTAGAGGGGACAGGGGCGTATGGCTACACCTTC. This sequence encodes CASSLEGTGAYGYTF.

The chain combines TRBV7-8 with TRBJ2-5; 7 positions agree with TRBD1. Germline V gene lookup returns CDR1 SGHVS and CDR2 FQNEAQ. This CDR3 has 16 amino acids. After removal of 2 bases from V and 2 bases from J, the junction contained 8 bases not matched to a gene. CDR3 residues: CASSLPRDRAQETQYF. The CDR3, as DNA: TGTGCCAGCAGCTTACCCCGAGACAGGGCTCAAGAGACCCAGTACTTC.

DNA for the CDR3: TGTGCCAGTAGCCCGGACACCGTGAACACTGAAGCTTTCTTT. Translating it yields CASSPDTVNTEAFF. The chain employs TRBV19 and TRBJ1-1, with a possible D match to TRBD1 (5 bases). The length of the CDR3 is 14 residues. The V and J ends lost 6 bases and 0 bases respectively, with 11 bases between them. CDR1 is LNHDA and CDR2 is SQIVND in the germline V gene (reference sequence).

The rearrangement uses TRBV11-1 and TRBJ2-1; 7 bases match TRBD2. The CDR3 is 16 amino acids. Germline CDR1 is SGHAT and CDR2 is FQDESV (reference sequence). J gave up 4 bases and V 4 bases, and 10 bases lay outside the gene matches. In nucleotides, the CDR3 is TGTGCCAGCAGCTCTGCTTGGGCGGGAGAGTACAATGAGCAGTTCTTC. It codes for CASSSAWAGEYNEQFF.

The chain uses TRBV29-1 and TRBJ2-3; D is possibly TRBD1 (5 bases). V lost 7 bases, J lost 2 bases, and 10 bases lay in between. Looked up from germline, CDR1 is SQVTM and CDR2 is ANQGSEA. The CDR3 loop spans 12 amino acids. The CDR3 region is CSANGATDTQYF. The DNA of the CDR3 is TGCAGCGCGAATGGGGCCACAGATACGCAGTATTTT.

This sequence joins TRBV4-2 and TRBJ1-3; D is perhaps TRBD1 (6 bases). This CDR3 is built from 17 residues. The germline V gene encodes CDR1 LGHNA and CDR2 YNFKEQ. Between the trimmed V and J ends, which lost 0 bases and 4 bases, there was a span of 16 bases. The CDR3 DNA sequence: TGTGCCAGCAGCCAAGATCGGTACTCAGGGGACGGAAACACCATATATTTT. Amino acids: CASSQDRYSGDGNTIYF.

The J gene is TRBJ2-2, the V gene TRBV19; TRBD1 is a possible D gene (5 bases). V dropped 2 bases and J dropped 5 bases, with 6 bases sitting between them. There are 13 residues in the CDR3. Per the germline V gene, CDR1 is LNHDA and CDR2 is SQIVND (reference sequence). CDR3 sequence: CASSIRGTGELFF. CDR3 DNA: TGTGCCAGTAGTATAAGGGGAACCGGGGAGCTGTTTTTT.

J is TRBJ2-7 and V is TRBV7-8; 7 nucleotides match TRBD1. Germline loops: CDR1 SGHVS, CDR2 FQNEAQ. The CDR3 loop spans 16 amino acids. V was pared by 5 bases and J by 2 bases, with 12 bases of the junction left unmatched. CDR3 coding DNA: TGTGCCAGCAGCCCCGAGGGGGCAGTTCCGACCTACGAGCAGTACTTC. Translation gives CASSPEGAVPTYEQYF.

This rearrangement joins TRBV7-2 to TRBJ1-3, with a possible D match to TRBD1 (6 bases). Trimming removed 1 base at V and 2 bases at J, with 9 bases between. This CDR3 has 15 residues. Germline CDR1 SGHTA, CDR2 FQGNSA. CDR3 DNA: TGTGCCAGCAGCTTAGGGGCAGGGGCTGGAAACACCATATATTTT. Translated, it gives CASSLGAGAGNTIYF.

V gene TRBV7-6 combines with J gene TRBJ2-4; D is possibly TRBD2 (5 bases). Germline V gene data show CDR1 as SGHVS and CDR2 as FNYEAQ. The CDR3 is 15 residues long. The V end lost 4 bases, the J end lost 1 base, and 11 bases lay between the germline ends. The CDR3 sequence is CASSSLRGAKNIQYF. The CDR3, as DNA: TGTGCCAGCAGCTCCCTTCGGGGTGCCAAAAACATTCAGTACTTC.

The chain uses TRBV6-1 and TRBJ2-7; D ambiguous. The CDR3 consists of 13 residues. V was clipped by 2 bases and J by 0 bases, with 5 bases between them. Germline CDR1 and CDR2: MNHNS and SASEGT. The CDR3 reads CASSELASYEQYF. The CDR3 DNA follows: TGTGCCAGCAGTGAATTGGCCTCCTACGAGCAGTACTTC.

This clone was recorded only once. The J gene is TRBJ2-1, the V gene TRBV7-2; the D gene is possibly TRBD1 (5 bases). The CDR3 loop spans 17 amino acids. V was pared by 1 base and J by 10 bases, with 23 bases between. Germline V gives CDR1 SGHTA, CDR2 FQGNSA. The chain's CDR3 is CASSLVGAGFRPWEQFF. In DNA form, the CDR3 reads TGTGCCAGCAGCTTAGTAGGGGCCGGGTTCCGCCCTTGGGAGCAGTTCTTC.

This clone has more than one count but fewer than ten. CDR3 sequence: CASGLTGSNYGYTF. The CDR3 DNA reads as TGTGCTAGTGGTTTGACAGGATCTAACTATGGCTACACCTTC. The chain has TRBV12-5 and TRBJ1-2, with a possible D match to TRBD1 (5 bases). Trimming shortened V by 2 bases and J by 0 bases, and 7 bases separated the two germline ends. Germline CDR1 LGHNT, CDR2 FRNRAP. This CDR3 has 14 residues. Full variable domain (remainder filled in from reference TRBV12-5 and TRBJ1-2): DARVTQTPRHKVTEMGQEVTMRCQPILGHNTVFWYRQTMMQGLELLAYFRNRAPLDDSGMPKDRFSAEMPDATLATLKIQPSEPRDSAVYFCASGLTGSNYGYTFGSGTRLTVV.

This chain's CDR3 is CASSFSVGATDTQYF. CDR3 bases: TGCGCCAGCAGCTTTTCGGTGGGGGCGACAGATACGCAGTATTTT. V is TRBV5-1 and J is TRBJ2-3, with D possibly TRBD1 on 6 matching bases. Trimming pared 2 bases from V and 3 bases from J, leaving 13 bases between. Germline V gives CDR1 SGHRS, CDR2 YFSETQ. CDR3 length: 15 residues.

The chain is built from TRBV28 and TRBJ1-5; 10 bases fit TRBD1. The CDR3 is made up of 15 amino acids. CDR1 and CDR2 (germline): MDHEN, SYDVKM. With 4 bases clipped from V and 8 bases from J, the junction kept 8 bases outside the gene matches. This chain's CDR3 is CASSSRQGARKPQHF. CDR3 nucleotide sequence: TGTGCCAGCAGTTCCCGACAGGGGGCGCGGAAGCCCCAGCATTTT.

The chain joins TRBV2 to TRBJ2-7; 9 bases are a match to TRBD1. V lost 8 bases, J lost 2 bases, and 13 bases stayed unmatched. Germline-derived CDR1 and CDR2 are SNHLY and FYNNEI. The CDR3 covers 16 residues. The CDR3 spells CASFGSDGTGTYEQYF. CDR3 in DNA: TGTGCCAGCTTTGGGTCTGACGGGACAGGGACCTACGAGCAGTACTTC.

CDR3 coding DNA: TGTGCCAGCAGCCCACAGGGTGGTACTAATCAGCCCCAGCATTTT. Protein product: CASSPQGGTNQPQHF. The chain joins TRBV9 to TRBJ1-5; D is perhaps TRBD1 (6 bases). This CDR3 has 15 amino acids. The germline gives CDR1 SGDLS, CDR2 YYNGEE. Trimming took 4 bases from V and 4 from J, leaving 15 bases between them. Full variable domain (remainder filled in from reference TRBV9 and TRBJ1-5): DSGVTQTPKHLITATGQRVTLRCSPRSGDLSVYWYQQSLDQGLQFLIQYYNGEERAKGNILERFSAQQFPDLHSELNLSSLELGDSALYFCASSPQGGTNQPQHFGDGTRLSIL.

The table lists this clone with a count of one. The gene calls are TRBV6-4 and TRBJ2-2, with 7 bases matching TRBD1. Germline CDR1 is MRHNA and CDR2 is SNTAGT. This CDR3 is built from 16 residues. Trimming cost V 6 bases and J 0 bases; bases outside gene matches: 7. CDR3 protein: CASRQRDSANTGELFF. In DNA form, the CDR3 reads TGTGCCAGCAGACAACGGGACAGTGCGAACACCGGGGAGCTGTTTTTT.

V usage is TRBV10-3 and J usage is TRBJ2-5; the D gene is possibly TRBD1 (6 bases). Trimming took off 6 bases at V and 2 bases at J, with 13 bases between the two ends. Per germline, CDR1 ENHRY and CDR2 SYGVKD. This CDR3 is 14 amino acids long. CDR3 loop: CAISGRGYQETQYF. The CDR3 region has the DNA TGTGCCATCAGCGGCAGGGGATATCAAGAGACCCAGTACTTC.

This clone was seen only a few times. The chain recombines TRBV19 with TRBJ2-3; 10 bases agree with TRBD2. V was clipped by 6 bases and J by 9 bases; unmatched bases: 9. CDR3 size: 14 residues. The V gene's germline CDR1 is LNHDA and CDR2 SQIVND (reference sequence). The CDR3 nucleotides read TGTGCCAGTAGAGAGCGGGAGGGCCTGGGGACGCAGTATTTT. It is translated as CASREREGLGTQYF. Full variable domain (missing parts from reference TRBV19 and TRBJ2-3): DGGITQSPKYLFRKEGQNVTLSCEQNLNHDAMYWYRQDPGQGLRLIYYSQIVNDFQKGDIAEGYSVSREKKESFPLTVTSAQKNPTAFYLCASREREGLGTQYFGPGTRLTVL.

This clone was detected once. The chain employs TRBV5-1 and TRBJ2-1; TRBD1 agrees at 9 bases. Germline CDR1 is SGHRS and CDR2 is YFSETQ. This CDR3 is built from 14 residues. V was pared by 6 bases and J by 8 bases, with 9 bases of the junction left unmatched. The CDR3 DNA sequence: TGCGCCAGCAAGGCTGGACAGGGGTGGGATGAGCAGTTCTTC. The encoded protein is CASKAGQGWDEQFF. Looking up the rest from reference TRBV5-1 and TRBJ2-1 gives the full variable domain: KAGVTQTPRYLIKTRGQQVTLSCSPISGHRSVSWYQQTPGQGLQFLFEYFSETQRNKGNFPGRFSGRQFSNSRSEMNVSTLELGDSALYLCASKAGQGWDEQFFGPGTRLTVL.